The sample holds many counts of the clone carrying this T cell receptor beta chain. As to time point: persistent/refractory GD, antithyroid drugs over 5 years with positive TRAb. Isolated PBMC RNA provided the starting material for the TCR library. The sample originates from a study of regulatory T cells in long-lasting Graves disease. CDR3 length: 15 amino acids. V was clipped by 5 bases and J by 6 bases, with 16 bases between them. Germline assignment: CDR1 SGHTA and CDR2 FQGNSA. Arm-PCR of CDR3 regions and iRepertoire HTBI primers were used to build TCR beta libraries. TCRdb re-called the multiplex PCR reads through MiXCR, storing one row per CDR3 protein. The table lists a few hundred thousand distinct CDR3 sequences, 23% of them singletons.

Sample: peripheral blood mononuclear cells (PBMCs), taken when the disease was refractory, from a patient treated with antithyroid drugs. This receptor was taken from a female donor with Graves disease. This chain uses TRBV7-2 with TRBJ1-4; tentatively, D is TRBD1 (6 bases). CDR3 bases: TGTGCCAGCAGCCCACGGATAGGGGGTGATGAAAAACTGTTTTTT. This encodes CASSPRIGGDEKLFF.